Sequencing of this T cell receptor (beta chain) was carried out in a study of control samples from healthy donors and cancer patients. Libraries were prepared by immunoSEQ multiplex PCR; TCRdb keeps only in-frame clonotypes and omits some of them. The data contain 90,000 or so clones, roughly nine tenths of them singletons. The source is a woman in her seventies in good health. Material: blood.

The CDR3 sequence: CASRRDSSLQAFF. As DNA, the CDR3 is TGTGCCAGCAGACGGGACAGTAGCCTTCAAGCTTTCTTT. V usage is TRBV2 and J usage is TRBJ1-1; 7 positions agree with TRBD1. Trimming cost V 6 bases and J 9 bases; bases outside gene matches: 10. The germline gives CDR1 SNHLY, CDR2 FYNNEI. This CDR3 is built from 13 residues.